This is a list of T cell receptor beta chains from one sample in a study of T cells in Graves' hyperthyroidism and ophthalmopathy. Each CDR3 protein gets one entry after TCRdb re-called the multiplex PCR reads with MiXCR. The sample includes 300,000 to 450,000 distinct CDR3 sequences, around 20% of them seen just once. Material: blood. These TCRs come from a man aged 18 to 30 with Graves' ophthalmopathy. Both conserved end residues are part of each CDR3. D genes are given only for firm matches. The size field is filled for only some rows; it gives once, few, many or a size class.

>TRBV7-9|many|-|TRBJ1-5
CASSDGEAGAQHF
TGTGCCAGCAGCGACGGGGAGGCCGGGGCCCAGCATTTT
>TRBV28|few|-|TRBJ1-4
CASSSQAAANEKLFF
TGTGCCAGCAGTTCCCAGGCCGCCGCTAATGAAAAACTGTTTTTT
>TRBV6-5|many|TRBD2|TRBJ2-7
CASSYERGSYEQYF
TGTGCCAGCAGTTACGAGCGGGGTTCCTACGAGCAGTACTTC
>TRBV3-1|-|-|TRBJ2-1
CASSQAGGLDEQFF
TGTGCCAGCAGCCAAGCGGGGGGCCTCGATGAGCAGTTCTTC
>TRBV29-1|few|-|TRBJ1-2
CSVEKGQRANYGYTF
TGCAGCGTTGAAAAAGGACAGCGTGCTAACTATGGCTACACCTTC
>TRBV16|many|-|TRBJ1-2
CASSQQGYGYTF
TGTGCCAGCAGCCAGCAGGGATACGGCTACACCTTC
>TRBV6-1|many|TRBD1|TRBJ1-6
CASRRTGEDSPLHF
TGTGCCAGCAGGCGAACAGGGGAGGATTCACCCCTCCACTTT
>TRBV19|-|TRBD1|TRBJ1-4
CASSTSQGTTNEKLFF
TGTGCCAGTAGTACGTCACAGGGGACGACTAATGAAAAACTGTTTTTT
>TRBV12-3/TRBV12-4|many|TRBD2|TRBJ2-7
CASSPSGGAYEQYF
TGTGCCAGCAGCCCTTCGGGGGGGGCCTACGAGCAGTACTTC
>TRBV18|many|TRBD1|TRBJ1-5
CASSPGQGAWPQHF
TGTGCCAGCTCACCTGGACAGGGGGCTTGGCCCCAGCATTTT
>TRBV9|-|-|TRBJ2-2
CASSPSSATGELFF
TGTGCCAGCAGCCCTTCCTCAGCCACCGGGGAGCTGTTTTTT
>TRBV28|many|-|TRBJ1-5
CASSLALGNQPQHF
TGTGCCAGCAGTTTAGCGTTGGGAAATCAGCCCCAGCATTTT
>TRBV7-2|many|-|TRBJ2-7
CASSLAGLGGPEQYF
TGTGCCAGCAGCTTAGCGGGGTTAGGAGGGCCCGAGCAGTACTTC
>TRBV6-1|few|-|TRBJ1-2
CASILADGAYGYTF
TGTGCCAGCATTCTTGCGGACGGCGCCTATGGCTACACCTTC
>TRBV2|many|-|TRBJ2-1
CASSEELGAEQFF
TGTGCCAGCAGCGAGGAACTTGGGGCTGAGCAGTTCTTC
>TRBV11-2|few|-|TRBJ1-1
CASSFGLLASSVERAFF
TGTGCCAGCAGCTTCGGACTGCTAGCCTCGTCGGTTGAGAGAGCTTTCTTT
>TRBV27|many|-|TRBJ1-2
CASRSPTGRGYTF
TGTGCCAGCAGATCCCCTACGGGTCGCGGCTACACCTTC
>TRBV4-2|many|-|TRBJ2-3
CASSQVNSDTQYF
TGTGCCAGCAGCCAAGTGAACTCAGATACGCAGTATTTT
>TRBV6-2/TRBV6-3|-|-|TRBJ1-1
CASTRGQGTEAFF
TGTGCCAGCACCCGGGGGCAAGGCACTGAAGCTTTCTTT
>TRBV3-1|-|-|TRBJ2-6
CASSYVEGVYSGANVLTF
TGTGCCAGCAGCTACGTCGAAGGTGTGTACTCTGGGGCCAACGTCCTGACTTTC
>TRBV7-9|few|TRBD2|TRBJ2-5
CASSLVRGSQETQYF
TGTGCCAGCAGCTTAGTGCGGGGGTCCCAAGAGACCCAGTACTTC
>TRBV3-1|many|-|TRBJ1-1
CASMPGTYNSEAFF
TGTGCCAGCATGCCCGGGACATACAACAGTGAAGCTTTCTTT
>TRBV6-5|few|-|TRBJ1-1
CASSYSLSVNTEAFF
TGTGCCAGCAGTTACTCCCTTTCGGTGAACACTGAAGCTTTCTTT
>TRBV3-1|many|-|TRBJ2-7
CASSQVDTLYEQYF
TGTGCCAGCAGCCAAGTCGACACATTGTACGAGCAGTACTTC
>TRBV20-1|many|TRBD2|TRBJ2-7
CSAASGARDEQYF
TGCAGTGCTGCTAGCGGGGCCCGGGACGAGCAGTACTTC
>TRBV7-9|few|TRBD2|TRBJ2-3
CASSLIASGGYTDTQYF
TGTGCCAGCAGCTTAATCGCTAGCGGGGGTTACACAGATACGCAGTATTTT
>TRBV13|few|-|TRBJ1-2
CASSSGGDPSNGYTF
TGTGCCAGCAGCTCGGGGGGGGACCCCTCCAATGGCTACACCTTC
>TRBV24-1|many|-|TRBJ2-5
CATSENRGRETQYF
TGTGCCACCAGTGAAAACCGGGGCCGGGAGACCCAGTACTTC